Below, one T cell receptor (beta chain) is given with its context. The data belong to a study of OX40 agonist ivuxolimab in advanced cancers. Study in general: Two cutaneous melanoma patients and one hepatocellular carcinoma patient, three in all, had partial responses.

Germline trimming cut 4 bases from V and 5 bases from J; bases unmatched to any gene: 6. Germline CDR1 and CDR2: SGHTS and YDEGEE. The CDR3 contains 14 residues. Sequencing used immunoSEQ multiplex PCR; TCRdb keeps in-frame clones, though not all of them. The table has around 70,000 clones, 80% to 90% seen once. The sample here was CD4+ or CD8+ T cells sorted from blood, taken in a trial of the OX40 agonist ivuxolimab. The chain couples TRBV5-8 to TRBJ1-5; 7 positions agree with TRBD1. The clonotype originates from an adult with an advanced solid tumor such as melanoma, head and neck, liver or kidney cancer. The CDR3 reads CASSEGTAYQPQHF. The CDR3 bases are TGTGCCAGCAGCGAAGGGACAGCGTATCAGCCCCAGCATTTT.